Below are 27 T cell receptor beta chains sequenced from a single sample in a study of breast tumors, draining lymph nodes, adjacent tissues. TCRdb re-called the multiplex PCR reads with MiXCR, one entry per CDR3 protein. The profile shows 200,000 or so distinct CDR3 sequences, 31% of them singletons. Axillary draining lymph nodes of breast cancer patients supplied the node samples. Sequenced sample: axillary lymph node tissue. These receptors were obtained from a female donor with breast cancer. Some clones in this sample may be carry-over from other donors' samples.

With respect to this clonotype: This clone may be a read error of a much larger clone one base away. This rearrangement joins TRBV3-1 to TRBJ1-4, with D perhaps TRBD1 (5 bases). V was clipped by 3 bases and J by 7 bases, with 12 bases between them. The germline gives CDR1 LGHDT, CDR2 YNNKEL (reference sequence). This CDR3 comprises 14 residues. The CDR3 DNA reads as TGTGCCAGCAGCCAGCAGGGTCTGTGTGAAAAACTGTTTTTT. Residues: CASSQQGLCEKLFF.

With regard to this clonotype: An end of the junction does not agree with germline; a read error may underlie this. The chain combines TRBV7-9 with TRBJ1-3; possible D gene TRBD1, 5 bases. The germline gives CDR1 SEHNR, CDR2 FQNEAQ (reference sequence). CDR3 size: 17 residues. The CDR3 nucleotides are TGTGCCAGCAGCTCAGGGACGGTGGGACCCTCTGGAAACCCCATATATTTT. This sequence encodes CASSSGTVGPSGNPIYF.

The sample holds many counts of this clonotype. This chain links TRBV20-1 with TRBJ2-1, with 9 bases that match TRBD2. The length of the CDR3 is 18 residues. The V gene's germline CDR1 is DFQATT and CDR2 SNEGSKA (reference sequence). V was clipped by 0 bases and J by 10 bases; unmatched bases: 19. CDR3 in DNA: TGCAGTGCTAGAGATCGATTGGGCGAGGGACTAGCAGGGAGAGAGCAGTTCTTC. Translation gives CSARDRLGEGLAGREQFF.

This clonotype was picked up many times. Compared with germline, one end of the junction differs, possibly owing to a read error. This chain links TRBV3-1 with TRBJ1-6; 9 bases fit TRBD1. This CDR3 comprises 14 residues. Germline V CDR1 and CDR2: LGHDT, YNNKEL (reference sequence). The chain's CDR3 is CASSQAPGQGPILF. The CDR3 DNA follows: TGTGCCAGCAGCCAAGCTCCGGGACAGGGCCCTATACTCTTT.

A note on this clonotype: With a much larger clone just one base away, this may be a read error. The chain recombines TRBV5-4 with TRBJ2-5; no firm D call. The V gene's germline CDR1 is SGHNT and CDR2 YYREEE (reference sequence). This CDR3 is 14 amino acids long. V gave up 4 bases and J gave up 3 bases, with 13 bases separating them. CDR3: CASSAFWAKETQYF. The CDR3 nucleotides are TGTGCCAGCAGCGCTTTTTGGGCCAAAGAGACCCAGTACTTC.

This clonotype was counted at least ten times. This rearrangement joins TRBV11-2 to TRBJ2-7; 8 bases are shared with TRBD2. Germline lookup yields CDR1 SGHAT and CDR2 FQNNGV. The CDR3 has 15 residues. V was clipped by 5 bases and J by 3 bases; unmatched bases: 9. CDR3: CASSRPAGGVYEQYF. As DNA, the CDR3 is TGTGCCAGCAGCCGACCGGCGGGAGGAGTCTACGAGCAGTACTTC.

The gene calls are TRBV2 and TRBJ2-5, with a possible D match to TRBD2 (7 bases). This CDR3 is built from 15 residues. The germline V gene has CDR1 SNHLY and CDR2 FYNNEI. V lost 7 bases and J 0 bases, leaving 15 bases between the germline ends. The CDR3 DNA reads TGTGCCAGCAAGGGAGGGGGGGACAACCAAGAGACCCAGTACTTC. This codes for CASKGGGDNQETQYF.

This clonotype has a count of ten or more. This chain links TRBV10-3 with TRBJ2-7; TRBD1 matches 7 bases. V gave up 0 bases and J gave up 12 bases; unmatched junction bases: 17. The CDR3 runs to 16 residues. Looked up from germline, CDR1 is ENHRY and CDR2 is SYGVKD. This chain's CDR3 is CAISESRGGTTGSGYF. The CDR3 DNA reads TGTGCCATCAGTGAGTCGCGAGGGGGCACTACAGGATCCGGGTACTTC.

The chain combines TRBV18 with TRBJ2-2, with TRBD1 matching 8 bases. The germline V gene has CDR1 KGHSH and CDR2 LQKENI. V was clipped by 5 bases and J by 5 bases; unmatched bases: 7. This CDR3 is built from 15 residues. In DNA form, the CDR3 reads TGTGCCAGCTCATTTGGGACAGGTCGGACCGGGGAGCTGTTTTTT. Translating gives CASSFGTGRTGELFF.

Comment on this clonotype: This CDR3 is missing its conserved last phenylalanine or tryptophan, likely due to a read error. The gene calls are TRBV20-1 and TRBJ1-5; no clear D. CDR1 DFQATT and CDR2 SNEGSKA come from the germline V gene (reference sequence). Trimming pared 2 bases from V and 5 bases from J, leaving 10 bases between. This CDR3 comprises 13 residues. CDR3 sequence: CSARPQWDQPQHG. In DNA, the CDR3 is TGCAGTGCTAGACCTCAGTGGGATCAGCCCCAGCATGGT.

This clonotype has at least ten counts. The chain carries TRBV10-2 and TRBJ2-7, with D maybe TRBD1 (6 bases). CDR1 is WSHSY and CDR2 is SAAADI in the germline V gene. Trimming removed 2 bases from V and 7 bases from J, with 18 bases in between. The CDR3 runs to 15 residues. CDR3 nucleotide sequence: TGCGCCAGCAGTGAGGGGGGCGCAGGTACGTGGGAGCAGTACTTC. Protein sequence: CASSEGGAGTWEQYF.

V and J are TRBV18 and TRBJ2-1; TRBD2 might be the D (6 bases). Germline V CDR1 and CDR2: KGHSH, LQKENI. V dropped 6 bases and J dropped 0 bases, with 12 bases sitting between them. This CDR3 contains 15 residues. The CDR3 is CASSRDGSSYNEQFF. The CDR3 coding sequence is TGTGCCAGCTCGCGGGACGGTAGCTCCTACAATGAGCAGTTCTTC.

Ten or more counts support this clonotype. The V call is TRBV7-9, the J call TRBJ1-4; D ambiguous. Germline assignment: CDR1 SEHNR and CDR2 FQNEAQ (reference sequence). This CDR3 comprises 14 residues. The V end was cut by 1 base, the J end by 3 bases, with 6 bases between. The CDR3 DNA sequence: TGTGCCAGCAGCTTAGGGGGATCTAATGAAAAACTGTTTTTT. This gives the protein CASSLGGSNEKLFF.

This clonotype came up many times. The chain employs TRBV2 and TRBJ1-1, with D uncertain. The CDR3 length is 12 residues. From germline, CDR1 is SNHLY and CDR2 FYNNEI. Trimming pared 2 bases from V and 7 bases from J, leaving 8 bases between. In nucleotides, the CDR3 is TGTGCCAGCAGTGAAAACCTGATTGAAGCTTTCTTT. Its translation: CASSENLIEAFF.

Ten or more counts support this clonotype. This rearrangement joins TRBV28 to TRBJ2-7; TRBD2 aligns across 15 bases. Per the germline V gene, CDR1 is MDHEN and CDR2 is SYDVKM. This CDR3 spans 18 amino acids. Trimming at V came to 7 bases and at J to 5 bases, leaving 15 bases not matched to a gene. The CDR3 region has the DNA TGTGCCAGCACCCCAGGGACTAGCGGGAGGAGTTCGGGCAACGAGCAGTACTTC. It yields the protein CASTPGTSGRSSGNEQYF.

As DNA, the CDR3 is TGTGCCAGCAGTCACTTCCGGGAGGATACGCAGTATTTT. This codes for CASSHFREDTQYF. The chain is built from TRBV6-2 or TRBV6-3 and TRBJ2-3; the D gene is possibly TRBD2 (6 bases). CDR3 length equals 13 residues. The ends were cut back, 5 bases at V and 6 bases at J, with 12 bases in the middle. Per the germline V gene, CDR1 is MNHEY and CDR2 is SVGEGT.

This clonotype was detected many times. The CDR3 reads CSARQGAGYGYTF. Here the CDR3 DNA reads TGCAGTGCTCGTCAGGGGGCAGGCTATGGCTACACCTTC. This chain links TRBV20-1 with TRBJ1-2; 8 positions match TRBD1. Germline CDR1 reads DFQATT; CDR2 reads SNEGSKA (reference sequence). The V gene end was trimmed by 5 bases and the J gene end by 4 bases; junction bases not matched to a gene: 6. The CDR3 extends over 13 amino acids.

There are many counts of this clonotype. CDR3 bases: TGTGCCAGTAGTATTAGCCCCCCGAATTCACCCCTCCACTTT. Its translation is CASSISPPNSPLHF. This chain joins TRBV19 and TRBJ1-6; D gene uncertain. The length of the CDR3 is 14 residues. From germline, CDR1 is LNHDA and CDR2 SQIVND (reference sequence). Deletions cut 3 bases from V and 7 bases from J, with 10 bases between.

V is TRBV6-1 and J is TRBJ2-1; possibly TRBD1 for D (6 bases). This CDR3 comprises 14 residues. Germline V gene lookup returns CDR1 MNHNS and CDR2 SASEGT. V lost 6 bases to trimming and J lost 2 bases, with 11 bases between them. Written as DNA, the CDR3 is TGTGCCAGCAGAGGGACACAACCCTACAATGAGCAGTTCTTC. Amino acids: CASRGTQPYNEQFF.

V is TRBV29-1 and J is TRBJ2-2, with TRBD1 matching over 11 bases. With V trimmed by 6 bases and J by 7 bases, 10 bases remained unmatched. This CDR3 region has 15 residues. Germline-derived CDR1 and CDR2 are SQVTM and ANQGSEA. The CDR3 region has the DNA TGCAGCGTGAGAGGACAGGGGGCAATGGGCGGGGAGCTGTTTTTT. Translation: CSVRGQGAMGGELFF.

Concerning this clonotype: A much larger clone lies one base from this, so it may be a read error. In DNA, the CDR3 is TGTGCCAGCATGCGGTCTGGGGCCAACGTCCTGACTTTC. Protein sequence: CASMRSGANVLTF. V and J are TRBV6-1 and TRBJ2-6; D is ambiguous. The V gene's germline CDR1 is MNHNS and CDR2 SASEGT. This CDR3 is 13 amino acids long. V lost 7 bases, J lost 1 base, and 5 bases lay in between.

This sequence joins TRBV24-1 and TRBJ1-1, with D tentatively TRBD1 (5 bases). Germline-derived CDR1 and CDR2 are KGHDR and SFDVKD. Trimming cost V 7 bases and J 3 bases, with 20 bases left between them. There are 16 residues in the CDR3. The chain's CDR3 is CATRSVGPPGDTEAFF. The DNA of the CDR3 is TGTGCCACCAGGTCCGTGGGACCTCCGGGGGACACTGAAGCTTTCTTT.

The count of this clonotype is one. A junction end diverges from the germline sequence, so it may reflect a read error. The genes are TRBV7-2 and TRBJ1-2, with D perhaps matching TRBD1 (6 bases). The CDR3 spans 15 residues. Per the germline V gene, CDR1 is SGHTA and CDR2 is FQGNSA. CDR3 residues: CASSPGGGAIYGYPF. The DNA for the CDR3 is TGTGCCAGCAGCCCAGGCGGGGGGGCGATCTATGGCTACCCCTTC.

The chain uses TRBV7-9 and TRBJ2-6; D is uncertain. Germline V gene data show CDR1 as SEHNR and CDR2 as FQNEAQ (reference sequence). Trimming cost V 1 base and J 0 bases, with 19 bases left between them. The length of the CDR3 is 20 residues. As DNA, the CDR3 is TGTGCCAGCAGCTTAGGGGCGCAGGATTCAAAAAGCTCTGGGGCCAACGTCCTGACTTTC. Encoded protein: CASSLGAQDSKSSGANVLTF.

With respect to this clonotype: The junction differs from germline at one of its ends, possibly a read error. The V and J genes are TRBV7-2 and TRBJ2-5, with 10 bases that match TRBD2. The CDR3 has 16 amino acids. The germline CDR1 and CDR2 sequences are SGHTA and FQGNSA. CDR3 bases: TGTGCCGGCAGCTTAGGTTCACTAGCGGGACAAGAGACCCAGTACTTC. This encodes CAGSLGSLAGQETQYF.

This clonotype occurred many times. At one end, the junction sequence differs from germline, possibly due to a read error. The J gene is TRBJ2-7, the V gene TRBV5-4, with a weak D call TRBD2 (6 bases). The CDR3 contains 14 residues. Germline V gene lookup returns CDR1 SGHNT and CDR2 YYREEE (reference sequence). Here the CDR3 DNA reads TGCGCCAGCAGCTTAGGAGGGAACTCCTACGAGCAGTACTTC. It yields the protein CASSLGGNSYEQYF.

Many counts were recorded for this clonotype. This rearrangement joins TRBV30 to TRBJ2-7; D is undetermined. The CDR3 runs 11 residues. Germline V gene data show CDR1 as GTSNPN and CDR2 as SVGIG (reference sequence). V lost 7 bases to trimming and J lost 5 bases, with 12 bases between them. The CDR3 loop is CASSQWNEQYF. CDR3 bases: TGTGCCTCCTCTCAGTGGAACGAGCAGTACTTC. Variable domain in full (rest from reference TRBV30 and TRBJ2-7): SQTIHQWPATLVQPVGSPLSLECTVEGTSNPNLYWYRQAAGRGLQLLFYSVGIGQISSEVPQNLSASRPQDRQFILSSKKLLLSDSGFYLCASSQWNEQYFGPGTRLTVT.